The 30 T cell receptor beta chains in this list originate from one sample, sequenced in a study of human T cells and chemical hapten exposure. Sample time point: patch test 1, 2 weeks after DPC sensitization. Treatment indicated: therapeutic diphenylcyclopropenone sensitization with weekly scalp DPC. MiXCR, applied by TCRdb to the RACE reads, yields one record per CDR3 protein. Among 100,000 or so distinct CDR3 sequences listed, more than 9% were seen once. This specimen was whole blood, taken in connection with sensitization to the hapten diphenylcyclopropenone (DPC). The receptors come from a middle-aged man with alopecia areata. Some clones in this sample may be carry-over from other donors' samples.

Note on this clonotype: The junction differs from germline at one of its ends, possibly a read error. V gene TRBV11-3 combines with J gene TRBJ1-5, with D uncertain. The germline gives CDR1 SGHNT, CDR2 YENEEA. The CDR3 loop spans 14 amino acids. In DNA form, the CDR3 reads TGTGCCAGCAGCCTAGACGGGGGCAATCAGCCCCAGCATTTT. The encoded protein is CASSLDGGNQPQHF.

The chain couples TRBV20-1 to TRBJ2-3; 11 bases are a match to TRBD2. The germline gives CDR1 DFQATT, CDR2 SNEGSKA (reference sequence). This CDR3 contains 16 residues. The trim removed 0 bases at V and 2 bases at J, leaving 4 bases unmatched. CDR3 sequence (DNA): TGCAGTGCTAGAGATGGACTAGCGGGCCACACAGATACGCAGTATTTT. Translating it yields CSARDGLAGHTDTQYF.

This clonotype has a handful of counts. The chain has TRBV24-1 and TRBJ2-1, with D unclear. The germline V gene has CDR1 KGHDR and CDR2 SFDVKD. The V end was cut by 7 bases, the J end by 3 bases, with 9 bases between. The CDR3 sequence is 13 residues long. CDR3 nucleotide sequence: TGTGCCACCAGCCCCTATGGCTACAATGAGCAGTTCTTC. Its translation is CATSPYGYNEQFF.

This clonotype occurred a few times. The chain carries TRBV11-2 and TRBJ2-7, with 9 bases aligning to TRBD2. Germline CDR1 is SGHAT and CDR2 is FQNNGV. The CDR3 spans 15 residues. The junction had 7 bases not matched to a gene; V was cut back by 5 bases and J by 2 bases. The CDR3 is CASSPSGIGTYEQYF. CDR3 nucleotide sequence: TGTGCCAGCAGCCCTAGCGGGATAGGGACCTACGAGCAGTACTTC.

This clonotype has just a few counts. The chain links TRBV23-1 to TRBJ2-7, with D tentatively TRBD1 (5 bases). TRBV23-1 is labeled an ORF, and its function is uncertain. The CDR3 consists of 16 residues. The germline V and J ends were trimmed by 3 bases and 6 bases, with 21 bases remaining between them. This CDR3 reads CASSQRLQSGNREQYV. The CDR3 bases are TGCGCCAGCAGTCAGCGGTTACAGTCAGGGAACCGCGAGCAGTACGTC.

This clonotype has more than one count but fewer than ten. V usage is TRBV23-1 and J usage is TRBJ2-7; D possibly corresponds to TRBD1 (6 bases). TRBV23-1 qualifies as an ORF whose function is uncertain. CDR3 length equals 13 residues. V was pared by 4 bases and J by 6 bases, with 13 bases between. The CDR3 loop reads CASSPPAGAEQYF. CDR3 nucleotides: TGCGCCAGCAGTCCCCCCGCAGGGGCCGAGCAGTACTTC.

This clonotype has a single count. V and J are TRBV6-2 or TRBV6-3 and TRBJ2-7; no clear D. The CDR3 runs to 14 residues. Germline loops: CDR1 MNHEY, CDR2 SVGEGT. V was clipped by 10 bases and J by 0 bases, with 16 bases between them. The CDR3 loop is CATQVDPYSYEQYF. CDR3 nucleotides: TGTGCCACCCAGGTCGACCCGTACTCCTACGAGCAGTACTTC.

The J gene is TRBJ1-1, the V gene TRBV7-2; TRBD1 might be the D (6 bases). Trimming pared 3 bases from V and 3 bases from J, leaving 8 bases between. The CDR3 is made up of 13 amino acids. Germline-derived CDR1 and CDR2 are SGHTA and FQGNSA. The CDR3 coding sequence is TGTGCCAGCAGCTTCTCAGGGGACACTGAAGCTTTCTTT. Translation gives CASSFSGDTEAFF.

The chain joins TRBV29-1 to TRBJ2-4, with D uncertain. The CDR3 length is 16 residues. CDR1 and CDR2 from the germline V gene are SQVTM and ANQGSEA. Trimming shortened V by 0 bases and J by 0 bases, and 12 bases separated the two germline ends. The DNA for the CDR3 is TGCAGCGTTGAAGAAAGGGCAGAACTAGCCAAAAACATTCAGTACTTC. It yields the protein CSVEERAELAKNIQYF.

This chain joins TRBV24-1 and TRBJ1-4; D is unresolved. The CDR3 has 20 residues. Germline V CDR1 and CDR2: KGHDR, SFDVKD. The V and J ends lost 1 base and 0 bases respectively, with 20 bases between them. DNA for the CDR3: TGTGCCACCAGTGATTTCCACCGACGGCAGCCTTCAGCAACTAATGAAAAACTGTTTTTT. It yields the protein CATSDFHRRQPSATNEKLFF.

The J gene is TRBJ1-1, the V gene TRBV6-6, with D possibly matching TRBD1 (5 bases). The germline V gene has CDR1 MNHNY and CDR2 SVGAGI (reference sequence). Deletions cut 4 bases from V and 4 bases from J, with 25 bases between. CDR3 length: 18 amino acids. The CDR3: CASSSTLPGDPGGTEAFF. The CDR3 DNA is TGTGCCAGCAGTTCTACCTTACCCGGGGACCCTGGGGGCACTGAAGCTTTCTTT.

This chain joins TRBV15 and TRBJ2-1; perhaps TRBD1 as D (6 bases). V shed 0 bases and J shed 3 bases, with 9 bases lying between them. The CDR3 length is 15 residues. The V gene's germline CDR1 is LNHNV and CDR2 YYDKDF (reference sequence). This chain's CDR3 is CATSRDPDSYNEQFF. CDR3 sequence (DNA): TGTGCCACCAGCAGAGATCCGGACAGCTACAATGAGCAGTTCTTC. Drawing the rest from reference TRBV15 and TRBJ2-1, the complete variable domain is DAMVIQNPRYQVTQFGKPVTLSCSQTLNHNVMYWYQQKSSQAPKLLFHYYDKDFNNEADTPDNFQSRRPNTSFCFLDIRSPGLGDTAMYLCATSRDPDSYNEQFFGPGTRLTVL.

This clonotype was counted only a few times. The chain employs TRBV5-1 and TRBJ2-3; D might be TRBD2 (5 bases). The V gene's germline CDR1 is SGHRS and CDR2 YFSETQ. V shed 1 base and J shed 4 bases, with 16 bases lying between them. The length of the CDR3 is 16 residues. The DNA for the CDR3 is TGCGCCAGCAGCTTGAATGGCGGGCCTTTAGCAGATACGCAGTATTTT. Translation: CASSLNGGPLADTQYF. Complete variable domain (other parts from reference TRBV5-1 and TRBJ2-3): KAGVTQTPRYLIKTRGQQVTLSCSPISGHRSVSWYQQTPGQGLQFLFEYFSETQRNKGNFPGRFSGRQFSNSRSEMNVSTLELGDSALYLCASSLNGGPLADTQYFGPGTRLTVL.

V and J are TRBV20-1 and TRBJ2-4, with 8 bases matching TRBD2. V dropped 4 bases and J dropped 5; count of bases not matched to a gene: 7. Germline CDR1 reads DFQATT; CDR2 reads SNEGSKA (reference sequence). The CDR3 is 14 amino acids. DNA for the CDR3: TGCAGTGCTACCGGGACTAGGGGCCAAAACATTCAGTACTTC. Translation: CSATGTRGQNIQYF.

V gene TRBV27 combines with J gene TRBJ1-6, with 9 bases fitting TRBD1. The CDR3 is 15 residues long. Germline V gene sequence: CDR1 MNHEY, CDR2 SMNVEV (reference sequence). V gave up 6 bases and J gave up 9 bases; unmatched junction bases: 9. DNA of the CDR3: TGTGCCAGCAGAGTTCCCGGGACAGGGTCTTCACCCCTCCACTTT. It encodes CASRVPGTGSSPLHF.

This clonotype has only a few counts. The V and J genes are TRBV20-1 and TRBJ1-2; possible D gene TRBD1, 5 bases. V lost 4 bases and J 5 bases, leaving 8 bases between the germline ends. The CDR3 is 11 residues long. CDR1 DFQATT and CDR2 SNEGSKA come from the germline V gene (reference sequence). The CDR3, as DNA: TGCAGTGCTACAGGGCTATATGGCTACACCTTC. It is translated as CSATGLYGYTF.

This clonotype occurred a few times. The chain carries TRBV20-1 and TRBJ1-4, with 8 bases identical to TRBD1. J gave up 8 bases and V 3 bases, and 8 bases lay outside the gene matches. The CDR3 is 14 amino acids. CDR1 is DFQATT and CDR2 is SNEGSKA in the germline V gene (reference sequence). For the CDR3, the DNA is TGCAGTGCTAGCTTCAGGGGGCGTAAGGAAAAACTGTTTTTT. It specifies CSASFRGRKEKLFF.

This clonotype turned up a few times. The chain joins TRBV27 to TRBJ2-7; D is unclear. Trimming pared 5 bases from V and 8 bases from J, leaving 19 bases between. CDR1 is MNHEY, CDR2 SMNVEV, per germline (reference sequence). The CDR3 consists of 14 residues. Here the CDR3 reads CASSPVGIPTKQYF. CDR3 nucleotide sequence: TGTGCCAGCAGTCCTGTTGGGATTCCTACGAAGCAGTACTTC.

V is TRBV12-3 or TRBV12-4 and J is TRBJ1-1; maybe TRBD1 (6 bases). This CDR3 has 16 residues. Deletions cut 7 bases from V and 0 bases from J, with 18 bases between. This CDR3 reads CASTRGGARVNTEAFF. DNA of the CDR3: TGTGCCAGCACCCGAGGGGGGGCGAGGGTGAACACTGAAGCTTTCTTT.

This rearrangement joins TRBV6-2 or TRBV6-3 to TRBJ2-3; D remains ambiguous. The CDR3 has 11 amino acids. Trimming took off 8 bases at V and 4 bases at J, with 7 bases between the two ends. Germline V lookup: CDR1 MNHEY, CDR2 SVGEGT. The CDR3 loop reads CASGNSDTQYF. The CDR3 region has the DNA TGTGCCAGCGGGAACTCAGATACGCAGTATTTT.

This sequence joins TRBV19 and TRBJ1-3; 8 nucleotides match TRBD1. J gave up 7 bases and V 7 bases, and 9 bases lay outside the gene matches. Germline-derived CDR1 and CDR2 are LNHDA and SQIVND (reference sequence). This CDR3 comprises 14 residues. CDR3: CASTPGTGGNTIYF. The CDR3 DNA follows: TGTGCCAGTACCCCCGGGACAGGTGGGAACACCATATATTTT.

At least ten counts were recorded for this clonotype. The chain has TRBV7-9 and TRBJ1-5, with D uncertain. Germline V gene lookup returns CDR1 SEHNR and CDR2 FQNEAQ (reference sequence). Trimming cost V 6 bases and J 5 bases, with 11 bases left between them. The CDR3 length is 13 residues. The CDR3, as DNA: TGTGCCAGCAGTAATTGGGCAGATCAGCCCCAGCATTTT. Translated: CASSNWADQPQHF.

This clonotype came up a few times. J is TRBJ2-3 and V is TRBV7-2; D unclear. The CDR3 spans 17 residues. Germline V lookup: CDR1 SGHTA, CDR2 FQGNSA. V was clipped by 4 bases and J by 0 bases, with 17 bases between them. The CDR3 here is CASSSVQTVRSTDTQYF. The DNA of the CDR3 is TGTGCCAGCAGCTCAGTACAGACTGTACGAAGCACAGATACGCAGTATTTT.

Only a few counts were recorded for this clonotype. The chain couples TRBV7-2 to TRBJ2-3, with D possibly matching TRBD1 (5 bases). CDR1 and CDR2 (germline): SGHTA, FQGNSA. V was cut by 3 bases and J by 8 bases, with 9 bases left in between. This CDR3 spans 12 amino acids. The CDR3 DNA reads TGTGCCAGCAGCTTTAGTGACAGTACGCAGTATTTT. Translating gives CASSFSDSTQYF.

This sequence joins TRBV10-3 and TRBJ2-5, with D possibly being TRBD2 (5 bases). Germline assignment: CDR1 ENHRY and CDR2 SYGVKD. The CDR3 length is 14 residues. The V and J ends lost 0 bases and 5 bases respectively, with 10 bases between them. The CDR3 DNA is TGTGCCATCAGTGAGTCGAGCGGTTCGGAGACCCAGTACTTC. Encoded protein: CAISESSGSETQYF.

The genes are TRBV3-1 and TRBJ2-2; 7 nucleotides agree with TRBD2. Germline V gene lookup returns CDR1 LGHDT and CDR2 YNNKEL (reference sequence). The CDR3 is made up of 16 amino acids. V lost 2 bases and J lost 7; bases outside the gene matches: 10. The CDR3 nucleotides are TGTGCCAGCAGCCAACAGGGCGGACTAGTAGGCGGGGAGCTGTTTTTT. As protein: CASSQQGGLVGGELFF.

The chain recombines TRBV18 with TRBJ2-7, with TRBD2 matching 8 bases. Germline CDR1 reads KGHSH; CDR2 reads LQKENI. The length of the CDR3 is 14 residues. V lost 3 bases and J lost 5; bases outside the gene matches: 6. DNA of the CDR3: TGTGCCAGCTCACCGGGGCTAGCGGGTAACGAGCAGTACGTC. Protein: CASSPGLAGNEQYV.

This chain links TRBV19 with TRBJ1-2; 7 nucleotides align to TRBD1. J was trimmed by 2 bases and V by 5 bases; bases with no gene match: 14. CDR3 size: 17 residues. Germline V lookup: CDR1 LNHDA, CDR2 SQIVND (reference sequence). The CDR3 spells CASSQWTGQTPNYGYTF. CDR3 in DNA: TGTGCCAGTAGTCAATGGACAGGACAAACTCCCAACTATGGCTACACCTTC.

This chain uses TRBV7-9 with TRBJ2-7; TRBD1 agrees at 11 bases. CDR3 length: 14 residues. The trim removed 3 bases at V and 4 bases at J, leaving 2 bases unmatched. CDR1 is SEHNR, CDR2 FQNEAQ, per germline (reference sequence). CDR3 DNA: TGTGCCAGCAGCTTCCGGGACAGGGGGTACGAGCAGTACTTC. Residues: CASSFRDRGYEQYF.

This rearrangement joins TRBV4-3 to TRBJ2-3; no definite D call. Trimming took off 1 base at V and 5 bases at J, with 10 bases between the two ends. This CDR3 has 14 amino acids. The V gene's germline CDR1 is LGHNA and CDR2 YSLEER. The CDR3 nucleotides are TGCGCCAGCAGCCAAGGGGCCCCACGAGATACGCAGTATTTT. Protein product: CASSQGAPRDTQYF.